The present T cell receptor beta chain was sequenced within a study of blood T cell repertoires in COVID-19. Study background: Sources were T cells, B-cell-depleted T cells, or PBMCs; the material itself was cDNA or gDNA.

After removal of 3 bases from V and 4 bases from J, the junction contained 2 bases not matched to a gene. The CDR3 totals 14 residues. Per germline, CDR1 LGHNA and CDR2 YSLEER. Measured with immunoSEQ multiplex PCR; TCRdb has only the in-frame clones, and not every one. This sample yields 300,000 to 400,000 clones, of which 88% are seen a single time; over 0.9% belongs to the top ten. Allocation to cohorts depended on clinical history reported by the participants. The gene calls are TRBV4-3 and TRBJ2-5; 10 bases are shared with TRBD1. The receptor was derived from a woman aged 25-40 years with acute COVID-19. The source material was PBMCs or T cells enriched from blood (not recorded which). CDR3 nucleotide sequence: TGCGCCAGCAGCCAGACAGGGGGCACAGAGACCCAGTACTTC. Protein: CASSQTGGTETQYF.